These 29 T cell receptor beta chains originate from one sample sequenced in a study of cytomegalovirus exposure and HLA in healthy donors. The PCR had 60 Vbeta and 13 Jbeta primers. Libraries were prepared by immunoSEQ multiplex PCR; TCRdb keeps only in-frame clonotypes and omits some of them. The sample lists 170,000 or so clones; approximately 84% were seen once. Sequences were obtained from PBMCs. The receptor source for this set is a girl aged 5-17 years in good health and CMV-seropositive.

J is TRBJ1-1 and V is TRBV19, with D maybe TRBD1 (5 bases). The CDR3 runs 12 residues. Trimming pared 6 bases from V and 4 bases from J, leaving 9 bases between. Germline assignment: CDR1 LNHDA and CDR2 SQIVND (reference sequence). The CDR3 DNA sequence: TGTGCCAGTAGGGGAGGGGCCACTGAAGCTTTCTTT. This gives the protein CASRGGATEAFF. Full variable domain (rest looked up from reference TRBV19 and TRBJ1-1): DGGITQSPKYLFRKEGQNVTLSCEQNLNHDAMYWYRQDPGQGLRLIYYSQIVNDFQKGDIAEGYSVSREKKESFPLTVTSAQKNPTAFYLCASRGGATEAFFGQGTRLTVV.

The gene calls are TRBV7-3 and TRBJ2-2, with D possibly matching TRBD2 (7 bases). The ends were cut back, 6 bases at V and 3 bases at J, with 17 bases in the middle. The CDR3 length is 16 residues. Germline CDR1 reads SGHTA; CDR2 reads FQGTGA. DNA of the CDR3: TGTGCCAGCAGGACCCAGGGAGGGGGAGACACCGGGGAGCTGTTTTTT. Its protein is CASRTQGGGDTGELFF.

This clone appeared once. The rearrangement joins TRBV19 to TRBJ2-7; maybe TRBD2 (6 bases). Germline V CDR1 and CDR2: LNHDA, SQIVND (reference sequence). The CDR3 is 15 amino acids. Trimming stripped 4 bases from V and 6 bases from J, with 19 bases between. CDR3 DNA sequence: TGTGCCAGTAGTACACTAGCCGGGGTTGGAGCCGAGCAGTACTTC. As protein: CASSTLAGVGAEQYF. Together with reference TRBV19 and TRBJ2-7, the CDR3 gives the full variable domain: DGGITQSPKYLFRKEGQNVTLSCEQNLNHDAMYWYRQDPGQGLRLIYYSQIVNDFQKGDIAEGYSVSREKKESFPLTVTSAQKNPTAFYLCASSTLAGVGAEQYFGPGTRLTVT.

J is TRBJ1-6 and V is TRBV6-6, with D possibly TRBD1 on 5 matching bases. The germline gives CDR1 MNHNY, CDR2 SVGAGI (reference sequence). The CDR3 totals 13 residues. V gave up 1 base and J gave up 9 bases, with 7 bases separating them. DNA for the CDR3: TGTGCCAGCAGTTACTTTCAGGGTTCACCCCTCCACTTT. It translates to CASSYFQGSPLHF.

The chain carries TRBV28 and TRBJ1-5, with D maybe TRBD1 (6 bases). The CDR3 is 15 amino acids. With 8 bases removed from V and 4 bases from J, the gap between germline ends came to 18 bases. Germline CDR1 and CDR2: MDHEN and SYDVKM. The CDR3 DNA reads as TGTGCCAGCCGGCAATTCAAGGGGGAGAATCAGCCCCAGCATTTT. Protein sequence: CASRQFKGENQPQHF.

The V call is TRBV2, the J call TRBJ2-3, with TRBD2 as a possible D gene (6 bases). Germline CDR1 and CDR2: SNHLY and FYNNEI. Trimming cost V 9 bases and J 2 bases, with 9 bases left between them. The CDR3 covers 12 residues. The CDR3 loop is CARGTYTDTQYF. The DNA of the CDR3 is TGTGCCAGAGGGACTTACACAGATACGCAGTATTTT.

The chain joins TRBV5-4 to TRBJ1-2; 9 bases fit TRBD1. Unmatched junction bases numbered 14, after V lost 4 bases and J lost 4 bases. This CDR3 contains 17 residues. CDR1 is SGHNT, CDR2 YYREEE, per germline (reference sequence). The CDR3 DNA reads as TGTGCCAGCAGCCGTACCGGGACAGGGACTATAATCTATGGCTACACCTTC. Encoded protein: CASSRTGTGTIIYGYTF.

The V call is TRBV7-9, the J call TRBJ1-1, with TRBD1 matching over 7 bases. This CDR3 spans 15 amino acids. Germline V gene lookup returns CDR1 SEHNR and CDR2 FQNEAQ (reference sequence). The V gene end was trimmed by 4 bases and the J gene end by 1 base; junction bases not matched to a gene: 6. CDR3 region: CASSSVDRANTEAFF. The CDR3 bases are TGTGCCAGCAGCTCCGTAGACAGGGCGAACACTGAAGCTTTCTTT.

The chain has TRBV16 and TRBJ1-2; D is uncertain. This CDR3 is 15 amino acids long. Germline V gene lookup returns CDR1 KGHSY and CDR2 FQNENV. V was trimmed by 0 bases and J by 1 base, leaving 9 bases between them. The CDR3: CASSQSPGGNYGYTF. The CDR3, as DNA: TGTGCCAGCAGCCAATCCCCAGGAGGTAACTATGGCTACACCTTC.

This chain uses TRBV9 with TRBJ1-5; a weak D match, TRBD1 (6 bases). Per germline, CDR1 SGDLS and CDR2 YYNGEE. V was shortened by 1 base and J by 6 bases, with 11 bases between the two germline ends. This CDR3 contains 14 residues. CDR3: CASSVHRVGQPQHF. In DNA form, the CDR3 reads TGTGCCAGCAGCGTACACAGGGTGGGTCAGCCCCAGCATTTT.

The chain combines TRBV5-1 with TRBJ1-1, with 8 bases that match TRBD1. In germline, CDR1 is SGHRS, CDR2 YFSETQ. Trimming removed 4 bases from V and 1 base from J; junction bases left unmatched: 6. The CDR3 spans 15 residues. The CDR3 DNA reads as TGCGCCAGCAGCCAACCGGACAGGGAGAACACTGAAGCTTTCTTT. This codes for CASSQPDRENTEAFF.

The CDR3 loop is CASSQLLGQRNQPQHF. The CDR3 coding sequence is TGCGCCAGCAGCCAACTATTGGGTCAGCGTAATCAGCCCCAGCATTTT. The rearrangement joins TRBV4-1 to TRBJ1-5; D uncertain. The germline V gene has CDR1 MGHRA and CDR2 YSYEKL. Trimming removed 2 bases at V and 4 bases at J, with 15 bases between. The CDR3 has 16 amino acids.

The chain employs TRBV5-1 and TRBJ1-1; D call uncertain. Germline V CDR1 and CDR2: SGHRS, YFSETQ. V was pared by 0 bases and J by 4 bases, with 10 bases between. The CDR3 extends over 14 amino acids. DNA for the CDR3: TGCGCCAGCAGCTTGGCGATAGCGTCCACTGAAGCTTTCTTT. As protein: CASSLAIASTEAFF.

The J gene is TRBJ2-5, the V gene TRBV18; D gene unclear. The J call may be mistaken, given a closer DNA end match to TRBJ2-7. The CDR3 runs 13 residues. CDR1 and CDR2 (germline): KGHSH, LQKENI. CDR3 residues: CASSPDRSHEQYF. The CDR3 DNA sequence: TGTGCCAGCTCACCAGATCGGAGTCACGAGCAGTACTTC.

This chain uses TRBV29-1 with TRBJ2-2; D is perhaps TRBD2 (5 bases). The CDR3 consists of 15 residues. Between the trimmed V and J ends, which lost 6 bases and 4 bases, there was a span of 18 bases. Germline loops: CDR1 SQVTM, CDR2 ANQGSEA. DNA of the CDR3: TGCAGCGTCTCGAGGGCCGGTACGGCCACCGGGGAGCTGTTTTTT. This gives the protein CSVSRAGTATGELFF.

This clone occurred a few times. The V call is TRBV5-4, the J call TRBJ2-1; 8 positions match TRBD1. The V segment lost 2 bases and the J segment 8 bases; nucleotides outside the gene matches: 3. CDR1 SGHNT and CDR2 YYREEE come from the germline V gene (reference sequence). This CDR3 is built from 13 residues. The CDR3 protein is CASSFDRGYEQFF. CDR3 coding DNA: TGTGCCAGCAGCTTTGACAGGGGCTATGAGCAGTTCTTC.

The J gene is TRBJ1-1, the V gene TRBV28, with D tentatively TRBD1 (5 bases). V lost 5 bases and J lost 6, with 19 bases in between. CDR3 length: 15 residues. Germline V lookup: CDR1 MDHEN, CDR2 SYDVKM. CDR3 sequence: CASSSPWEGGAEAFF. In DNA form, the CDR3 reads TGTGCCAGCAGTAGCCCCTGGGAGGGAGGGGCTGAAGCTTTCTTT.

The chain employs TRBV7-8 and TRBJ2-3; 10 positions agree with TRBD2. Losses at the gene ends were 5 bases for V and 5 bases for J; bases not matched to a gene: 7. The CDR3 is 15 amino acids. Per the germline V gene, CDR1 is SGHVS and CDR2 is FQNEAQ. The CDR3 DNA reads TGTGCCAGCAGCCCCAGAGCGGGGGGGCAAGATACGCAGTATTTT. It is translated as CASSPRAGGQDTQYF.

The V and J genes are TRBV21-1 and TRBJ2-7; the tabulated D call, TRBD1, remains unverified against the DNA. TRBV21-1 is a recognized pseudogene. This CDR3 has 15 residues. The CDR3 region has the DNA TGTGCCAGCAGCAAAGGGGGCAGGGCTCGATACGAGCAGTACTTC. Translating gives CASSKGGRARYEQYF.

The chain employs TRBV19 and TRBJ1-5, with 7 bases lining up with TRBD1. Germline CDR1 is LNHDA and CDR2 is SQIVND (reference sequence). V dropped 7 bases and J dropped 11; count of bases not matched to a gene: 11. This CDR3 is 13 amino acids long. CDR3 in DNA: TGTGCCAGTATGGAGGGGGCCTCGCGGGCCCAGCATTTT. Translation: CASMEGASRAQHF.

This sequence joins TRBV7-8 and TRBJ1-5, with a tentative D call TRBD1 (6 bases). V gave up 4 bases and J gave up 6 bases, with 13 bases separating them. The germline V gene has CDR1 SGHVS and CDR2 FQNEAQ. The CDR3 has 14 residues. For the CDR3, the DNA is TGTGCCAGCAGCTCACACAGGGTCGGTCAGCCCCAGCATTTT. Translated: CASSSHRVGQPQHF.

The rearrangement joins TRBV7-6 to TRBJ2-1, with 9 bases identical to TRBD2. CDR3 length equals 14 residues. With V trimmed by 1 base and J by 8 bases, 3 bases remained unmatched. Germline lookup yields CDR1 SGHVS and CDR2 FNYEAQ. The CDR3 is CASSLGASGDEQFF. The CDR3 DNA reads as TGTGCCAGCAGCTTAGGGGCTAGCGGGGATGAGCAGTTCTTC.

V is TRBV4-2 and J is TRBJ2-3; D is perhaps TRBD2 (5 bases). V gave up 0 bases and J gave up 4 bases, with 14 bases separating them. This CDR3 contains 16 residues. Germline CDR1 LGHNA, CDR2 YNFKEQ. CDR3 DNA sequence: TGTGCCAGCAGCCAAGATCCCGGGGAAGGCGCAGATACGCAGTATTTT. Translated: CASSQDPGEGADTQYF.

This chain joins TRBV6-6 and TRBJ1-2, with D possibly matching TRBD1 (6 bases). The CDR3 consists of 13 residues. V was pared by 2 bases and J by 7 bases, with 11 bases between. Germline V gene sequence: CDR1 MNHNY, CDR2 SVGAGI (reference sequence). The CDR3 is CASSYRDIRGYTF. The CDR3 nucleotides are TGTGCCAGCAGTTACCGGGACATCCGTGGCTACACCTTC.

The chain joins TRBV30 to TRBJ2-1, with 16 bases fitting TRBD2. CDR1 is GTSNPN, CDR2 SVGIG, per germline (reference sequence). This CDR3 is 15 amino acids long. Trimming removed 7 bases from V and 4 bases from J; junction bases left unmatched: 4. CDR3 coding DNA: TGTGCCTCGGGACTAGCGGGGGGGGTTTACAATGAGCAGTTCTTC. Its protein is CASGLAGGVYNEQFF. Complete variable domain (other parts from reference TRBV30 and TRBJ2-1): SQTIHQWPATLVQPVGSPLSLECTVEGTSNPNLYWYRQAAGRGLQLLFYSVGIGQISSEVPQNLSASRPQDRQFILSSKKLLLSDSGFYLCASGLAGGVYNEQFFGPGTRLTVL.

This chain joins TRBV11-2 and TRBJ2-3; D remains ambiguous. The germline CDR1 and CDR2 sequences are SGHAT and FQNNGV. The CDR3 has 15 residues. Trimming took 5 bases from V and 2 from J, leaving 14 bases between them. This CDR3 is CASSDFLGDTDTQYF. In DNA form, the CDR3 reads TGTGCCAGCAGCGACTTTTTAGGAGACACAGATACGCAGTATTTT.

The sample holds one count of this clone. The CDR3 sequence is CASSLAVNTEAFF. CDR3 bases: TGTGCCAGCAGTTTAGCCGTGAACACTGAAGCTTTCTTT. V is TRBV6-5 and J is TRBJ1-1; D gene ambiguous. The CDR3 contains 13 residues. The germline V gene has CDR1 MNHEY and CDR2 SVGAGI. The V end lost 4 bases, the J end lost 0 bases, and 6 bases lay between the germline ends.

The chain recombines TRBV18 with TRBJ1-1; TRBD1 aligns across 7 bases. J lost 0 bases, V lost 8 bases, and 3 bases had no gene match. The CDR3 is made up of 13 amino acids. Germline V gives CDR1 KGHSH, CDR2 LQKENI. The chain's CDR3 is CASRQGMNTEAFF. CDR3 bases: TGTGCCAGCAGACAGGGCATGAACACTGAAGCTTTCTTT.

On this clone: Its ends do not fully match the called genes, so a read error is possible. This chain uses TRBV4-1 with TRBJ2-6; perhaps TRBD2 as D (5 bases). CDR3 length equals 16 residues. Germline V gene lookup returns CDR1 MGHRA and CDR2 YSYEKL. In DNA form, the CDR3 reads TGTGCCAGCAGCCAAGAAGCCGGGACTGGGGCCAACGTCCTGACTTTC. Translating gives CASSQEAGTGANVLTF.